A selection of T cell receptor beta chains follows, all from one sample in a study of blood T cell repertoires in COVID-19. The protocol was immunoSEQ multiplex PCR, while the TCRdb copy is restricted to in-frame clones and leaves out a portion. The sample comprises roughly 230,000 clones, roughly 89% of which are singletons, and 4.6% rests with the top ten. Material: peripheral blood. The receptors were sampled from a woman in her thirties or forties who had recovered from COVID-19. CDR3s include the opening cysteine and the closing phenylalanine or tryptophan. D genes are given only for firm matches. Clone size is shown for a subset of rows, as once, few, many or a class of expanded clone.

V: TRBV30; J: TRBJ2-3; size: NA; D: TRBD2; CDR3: CAWSGGGSTDTQYF; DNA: TGTGCCTGGAGCGGCGGGGGGTCCACAGATACGCAGTATTTT
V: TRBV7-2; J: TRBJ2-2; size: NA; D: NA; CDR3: CASSAGAANTGELFF; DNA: TGTGCCAGCAGCGCGGGGGCGGCGAACACCGGGGAGCTGTTTTTT
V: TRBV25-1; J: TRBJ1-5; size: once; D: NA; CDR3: CASSDNYQPQHF; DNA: TGTGCCAGCAGCGACAATTATCAGCCCCAGCATTTT
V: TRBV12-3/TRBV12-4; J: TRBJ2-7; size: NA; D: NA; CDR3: CASSLGQEQYF; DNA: TGTGCCAGCAGTCTTGGACAAGAGCAGTACTTC
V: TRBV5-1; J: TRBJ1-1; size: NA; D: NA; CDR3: CASSPLPRDTGEAFF; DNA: TGCGCCAGCAGCCCATTACCCCGGGACACCGGAGAAGCTTTCTTT
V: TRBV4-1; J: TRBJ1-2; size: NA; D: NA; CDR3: CASSQDLTAYNYGYTF; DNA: TGCGCCAGCAGCCAAGATTTAACCGCCTATAACTATGGCTACACCTTC
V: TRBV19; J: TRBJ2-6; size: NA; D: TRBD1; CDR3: CASSIRDSRSGANVLTF; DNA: TGTGCCAGTAGTATCCGGGACAGCCGCTCTGGGGCCAACGTCCTGACTTTC
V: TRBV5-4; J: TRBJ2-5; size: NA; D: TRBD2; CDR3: CASSGGLAGRETQYF; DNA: TGTGCCAGCAGCGGGGGACTAGCGGGTCGGGAGACCCAGTACTTC
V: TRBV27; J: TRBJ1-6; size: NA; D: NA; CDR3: CASSLSSESSYNSPLHF; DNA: TGTGCCAGCAGTTTATCATCTGAGAGCTCCTATAATTCACCCCTCCACTTT
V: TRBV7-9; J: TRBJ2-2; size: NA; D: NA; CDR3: CASSLAQQLNTGELFF; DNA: TGTGCCAGCAGCTTAGCACAACAGCTGAACACCGGGGAGCTGTTTTTT
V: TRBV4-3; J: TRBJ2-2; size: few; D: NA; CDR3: CASSQDPGLSPNTGELFF; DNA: TGCGCCAGCAGCCAAGATCCCGGACTTTCTCCTAACACCGGGGAGCTGTTTTTT
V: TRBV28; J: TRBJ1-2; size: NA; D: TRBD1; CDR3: CASAPTGQGYTF; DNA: TGTGCCAGCGCCCCGACAGGGCAAGGCTACACCTTC
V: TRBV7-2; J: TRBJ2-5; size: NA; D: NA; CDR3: CASSQKANGETQYF; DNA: TGTGCCAGCAGCCAGAAAGCCAACGGGGAGACCCAGTACTTC
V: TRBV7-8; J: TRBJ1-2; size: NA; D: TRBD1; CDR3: CASSLDRDREPYGYTF; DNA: TGTGCCAGCAGCTTAGACCGGGACAGGGAACCGTATGGCTACACCTTC
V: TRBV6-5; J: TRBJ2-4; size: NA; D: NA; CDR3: CASSPPGGVDIQYF; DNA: TGTGCCAGCAGTCCACCCGGAGGTGTTGACATTCAGTACTTC
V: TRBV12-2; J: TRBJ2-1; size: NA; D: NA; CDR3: CASRPRLAGIYNEQFF; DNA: TGTGCAAGTCGCCCGCGACTAGCGGGGATATACAATGAGCAGTTCTTC
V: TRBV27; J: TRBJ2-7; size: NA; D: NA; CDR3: CASRLLGGAYEQYF; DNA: TGTGCCAGCAGGCTCCTGGGAGGCGCCTACGAGCAGTACTTC